This TCR beta chain stems from a study of blood T cells in healthy people across ages. General observations from the study: What prevented conclusive comparison of naive and antigen-experienced cells was that PBMCs were unsorted. Long-lived and aged donors differed, with more naive CD4+ cells and higher diversity in the long-lived.

Germline CDR1 and CDR2: MNHEY and SMNVEV (reference sequence). The CDR3 contains 16 residues. Trimming at V came to 5 bases and at J to 0 bases, leaving 9 bases not matched to a gene. Then a second PCR, running about 7 to 11 cycles, was carried out with a sample-barcoded 5' primer and a J-beta primer mix. Every cDNA molecule bore a tag from a template-switch adaptor containing 12 random nucleotides. TCRdb re-called the 5' RACE reads through MiXCR, storing one row per CDR3 protein. The profile covers approximately 760,000 distinct CDR3 sequences, with 25% appearing a single time and 9.4% taken by the ten largest. On this clonotype itself: The antigen is not known.

These data are also associated with another study on T cells of mothers and their children. Turning to that study: The donors comprised several children and their three healthy Caucasian mothers.

The V and J genes are TRBV27 and TRBJ1-2; 7 nucleotides match TRBD1. The specimen sequenced was blood. The sequence was obtained from a boy aged 5-17 years in good health. The CDR3 sequence is CASSGVEGAPNYGYTF. The CDR3 bases are TGTGCCAGCAGTGGGGTAGAGGGGGCCCCTAACTATGGCTACACCTTC.